This entry concerns a single T cell receptor beta chain. Its antigen has not been determined. Base-call qualities are not available, and no considerably larger clone is one nucleotide away. Genomic DNA was extracted from sorted cells with the QIAGEN DNeasy Blood and Tissue Kit for TCRbeta CDR3 sequencing. Through immunoSEQ, high-throughput TCRbeta CDR3 sequencing was done commercially, including PCR amplification with internal controls and bias correction. On the authors' methods: Unique productive TCRbeta sequences were defined by CDR3 nucleotide sequence where primers matched, and otherwise by CDR3 amino acid sequence together with Vbeta and Jbeta genes. To correct for sorting error, sequences found in more than one sorted population at a frequency ratio of 2:1 or less were discarded, and the remaining shared sequences were assigned to the population with the higher frequency. Donor-reactive sequences were defined as at least 5-fold expanded in CFSE-low cells versus unstimulated cells, with frequency of at least 0.01% in CFSE-low cells. Jensen-Shannon divergence, calculated on the top 100 TCRbeta sequences ranked by frequency, was used to quantify repertoire divergence. When a sample had multiple sequencing runs, each run was corrected for sorting error separately and the runs were then pooled. In its TCRdb copy, this immuneACCESS table keeps in-frame sequences only and misses some clones. Where compared with another copy, unresolved V genes explain less than half of these, and the others have no known cause. For V, J and clone size, that table is used; D and trimming come from the DNA. This sample holds around 50,000 clones; around 83% were observed only once. The ten largest clones add up to 4% to 6.5% of the sample.

V trim: 3 bases; J trim: 0 bases; unmatched bases: 8. Spanning cysteine to phenylalanine, the CDR3 consists of 19 amino acids. Only the CDR3 region is kept as DNA, spanning 57 bases read in frame from base 1. CDR1 SGDLS and CDR2 YYNGEE are derived from the germline V gene. These data belong to a study of Tregs in tolerant kidney transplant recipients (dated 2019 in TCRdb). Background on the whole study: TCRbeta sequencing was used in the study to identify donor-specific regulatory T cells before combined kidney and bone marrow transplantation, and the identified cells were then tracked after transplant. Several methods of expanding Tregs specific for an allogeneic donor were compared by TCRbeta repertoire sequencing in a few healthy controls. Overall results and qualifications from the work: Expanding Tregs with activated donor B cells appeared to identify the most biologically relevant and donor-specific TCRbeta repertoire. The study was limited by small patient numbers, and the findings need validation in larger populations and under other immunosuppression protocols. Biological reproducibility was not directly assessed, although technical replication error appeared to be minimal.

Unstimulated Tregs (CD4+CD25+CD127-), CD4+ non-Tregs (CD4+CD25-), CD4 and CD8 cells were FACS-sorted from thawed PBMCs. Blood from healthy controls was obtained either as purchased buffy coats or from healthy volunteers. Healthy control blood was processed by Ficoll density gradient to PBMCs and cryopreserved; patient PBMCs were collected before and after transplant. This TCR was recovered from a human donor in good health. The chain uses TRBV9 and TRBJ2-2; 13 middle bases align to TRBD2. Sequenced input: CD4+ T cells from blood. The bases read TGTGCCAGCAGCGGCCGACTAGCGGGGGGACACGCGAACACCGGGGAGCTGTTTTTT. It specifies CASSGRLAGGHANTGELFF.